The rows below give T cell receptor beta chains drawn from one sample of a study of control samples from healthy donors and cancer patients. The data were produced by immunoSEQ multiplex PCR, yet TCRdb's version contains in-frame clones alone and is incomplete. Among more than 110,000 clones, roughly nine tenths were seen once, and the ten largest hold roughly 8.7%. Material for sequencing was blood. These TCRs come from a woman in her twenties or thirties in good health. CDR3s include the opening cysteine and the closing phenylalanine or tryptophan. Each record gives: clone size, V gene, J gene, D gene, CDR3 DNA, CDR3 protein. A D gene is named only where the DNA matches it firmly. The size field is filled for only some rows; it gives once, few, many or a size class.

abundance: few; v_gene: TRBV15; j_gene: TRBJ1-1; d_gene: .; CDR3nt: TGTGCCACCAGCAGAGACAGGGTAACTGAAGCTTTCTTT; CDR3aa: CATSRDRVTEAFF
abundance: .; v_gene: TRBV10-3; j_gene: TRBJ2-4; d_gene: .; CDR3nt: TGTGCCATCAGAGCCGGGACGGAAAAAAACATTCAGTACTTC; CDR3aa: CAIRAGTEKNIQYF
abundance: .; v_gene: TRBV5-1; j_gene: TRBJ2-6; d_gene: .; CDR3nt: TGCGCCAGCAGCTTGGGTCCCGTCAGCTCTGGGGCCAACGTCCTGACTTTC; CDR3aa: CASSLGPVSSGANVLTF
abundance: once; v_gene: TRBV6-5; j_gene: TRBJ2-4; d_gene: TRBD1; CDR3nt: TGTGCCACCGGGACAGGGTTTGAAAACATTCAGTACTTC; CDR3aa: CATGTGFENIQYF
abundance: few; v_gene: TRBV5-6; j_gene: TRBJ1-5; d_gene: .; CDR3nt: TGTGCCAGCAGCTTCGGGGATGTGGGCAATCAGCCCCAGCATTTT; CDR3aa: CASSFGDVGNQPQHF
abundance: .; v_gene: TRBV9; j_gene: TRBJ1-4; d_gene: .; CDR3nt: TGTGCCAGCAGCGTAGTTGCAGGGTCTAATGAAAAACTGTTTTTT; CDR3aa: CASSVVAGSNEKLFF
abundance: .; v_gene: TRBV4-2; j_gene: TRBJ2-7; d_gene: TRBD2; CDR3nt: TGTGCCAGCAGCCCGGGACTAGCGGGAGTGGAGGGTTACGAGCAGTACTTC; CDR3aa: CASSPGLAGVEGYEQYF
abundance: .; v_gene: TRBV12-3/TRBV12-4; j_gene: TRBJ2-5; d_gene: TRBD2; CDR3nt: TGTGCCAGCAGCGGGAGGGTAGAGACCCAGTACTTC; CDR3aa: CASSGRVETQYF
abundance: .; v_gene: TRBV11-1; j_gene: TRBJ2-3; d_gene: TRBD1; CDR3nt: TGTGCCAGCAGCCCTACAGGGGACACAGATACGCAGTATTTT; CDR3aa: CASSPTGDTDTQYF
abundance: .; v_gene: TRBV19; j_gene: TRBJ1-1; d_gene: TRBD1; CDR3nt: TGTGCCAGTAGTCTCCCGAAGACAGGGATCACTGAAGCTTTCTTT; CDR3aa: CASSLPKTGITEAFF
abundance: .; v_gene: TRBV28; j_gene: TRBJ2-7; d_gene: .; CDR3nt: TGTGCCAGCAGGGGGGGGCAGCTGGTGGTGCAGTACTTC; CDR3aa: CASRGGQLVVQYF
abundance: .; v_gene: TRBV25-1; j_gene: TRBJ2-2; d_gene: TRBD2; CDR3nt: TGTGCCAGCAGGGGACTAGCGGGAGACACCGGGGAGCTGTTTTTT; CDR3aa: CASRGLAGDTGELFF
abundance: .; v_gene: TRBV9; j_gene: TRBJ2-7; d_gene: .; CDR3nt: TGTGCCAGCAGCGTAGAGGCGGGCTCCTACGAGCAGTACTTC; CDR3aa: CASSVEAGSYEQYF
abundance: .; v_gene: TRBV27; j_gene: TRBJ2-2; d_gene: TRBD2; CDR3nt: TGTGCCAGCAGTTTTCGGGAGGTGGGCACCGGGGAGCTGTTTTTT; CDR3aa: CASSFREVGTGELFF
abundance: .; v_gene: TRBV28; j_gene: TRBJ1-4; d_gene: TRBD1; CDR3nt: TGTGCCAGCACCGAACCGACAGGGAAGGAAGAAAAACTGTTTTTT; CDR3aa: CASTEPTGKEEKLFF
abundance: .; v_gene: TRBV19; j_gene: TRBJ1-4; d_gene: .; CDR3nt: TGTGCCAGCCTTAAACCGGGGGATGAAAAACTGTTTTTT; CDR3aa: CASLKPGDEKLFF
abundance: .; v_gene: TRBV3-1/TRBV3-2; j_gene: TRBJ1-1; d_gene: .; CDR3nt: TGTGCCAGCAGCCAAGATCTTCTGAACACTGAAGCTTTCTTT; CDR3aa: CASSQDLLNTEAFF
abundance: .; v_gene: TRBV19; j_gene: TRBJ1-2; d_gene: .; CDR3nt: TGTGCCAGTACGGTCGGCGGGACCCTTAACTATGGCTACACCTTC; CDR3aa: CASTVGGTLNYGYTF
abundance: .; v_gene: TRBV3-1/TRBV3-2; j_gene: TRBJ1-2; d_gene: .; CDR3nt: TGTGCCAGCAGCCTAGTGGGAGGAGGCTACACCTTC; CDR3aa: CASSLVGGGYTF
abundance: .; v_gene: TRBV28; j_gene: TRBJ2-5; d_gene: TRBD1; CDR3nt: TGTGCCAGCAATTTAGGACAGGGCAACCAAGAGACCCAGTACTTC; CDR3aa: CASNLGQGNQETQYF
abundance: .; v_gene: TRBV5-1; j_gene: TRBJ2-1; d_gene: .; CDR3nt: TGCGCCAGCAGCACGCGGGGTAGCGGCGTATCCTACAATGAGCAGTTCTTC; CDR3aa: CASSTRGSGVSYNEQFF
abundance: .; v_gene: TRBV2; j_gene: TRBJ2-7; d_gene: .; CDR3nt: TGTGCCAGCAGTCCCCAGGACTACGAGCAGTACTTC; CDR3aa: CASSPQDYEQYF
abundance: .; v_gene: TRBV15; j_gene: TRBJ2-7; d_gene: .; CDR3nt: TGTGCCACCAGCGGCCCCGGGACTCAGTACGAGCAGTACTTC; CDR3aa: CATSGPGTQYEQYF
abundance: .; v_gene: TRBV6-5; j_gene: TRBJ1-1; d_gene: .; CDR3nt: TGTGCCAGCAGTTACTCTGGCCAGGGAGGCACTGAAGCTTTCTTT; CDR3aa: CASSYSGQGGTEAFF
abundance: few; v_gene: TRBV6-5; j_gene: TRBJ1-2; d_gene: .; CDR3nt: TGTGCCAGCAGTTACTCGTCGGGGCGGGGCTACACCTTC; CDR3aa: CASSYSSGRGYTF
abundance: .; v_gene: TRBV19; j_gene: TRBJ1-1; d_gene: .; CDR3nt: TGTGCCAGTAGTATACTGGGGGGAAAGAACACTGAAGCTTTCTTT; CDR3aa: CASSILGGKNTEAFF
abundance: .; v_gene: TRBV14; j_gene: TRBJ1-4; d_gene: .; CDR3nt: TGTGCCAGCAGCCAAGTCGGTAGGGGCGCTAATGAAAAACTGTTTTTT; CDR3aa: CASSQVGRGANEKLFF
abundance: .; v_gene: TRBV19; j_gene: TRBJ2-3; d_gene: TRBD2; CDR3nt: TGTGCCAGTAGGGGGACTAGCGGAGTCTCCCCCACCCCACATACGCAGTATTTT; CDR3aa: CASRGTSGVSPTPHTQYF
abundance: .; v_gene: TRBV19; j_gene: TRBJ1-4; d_gene: TRBD1; CDR3nt: TGTGCCAGTAGTATAGCCCCCTATGGGACAGGAGGTGAAAAACTGTTTTTT; CDR3aa: CASSIAPYGTGGEKLFF
abundance: .; v_gene: TRBV11-2; j_gene: TRBJ2-7; d_gene: TRBD2; CDR3nt: TGTGCCAGCAGCCCCGGGGGGACAAGCGGGAGGCTCGAGCAGTACTTC; CDR3aa: CASSPGGTSGRLEQYF
abundance: .; v_gene: TRBV15; j_gene: TRBJ1-1; d_gene: .; CDR3nt: TGTGCCACCAGCAGAGATCCCGGACTTTACACTGAAGCTTTCTTT; CDR3aa: CATSRDPGLYTEAFF
abundance: few; v_gene: TRBV19; j_gene: TRBJ1-5; d_gene: .; CDR3nt: TGTGCCAGTAGCTTCAAGGGGTTGAGCAATCAGCCCCAGCATTTT; CDR3aa: CASSFKGLSNQPQHF
abundance: .; v_gene: TRBV5-6; j_gene: TRBJ1-4; d_gene: .; CDR3nt: TGTGCCAGCAGCTTGACGGGCACCGGTGAAAAACTGTTTTTT; CDR3aa: CASSLTGTGEKLFF
abundance: few; v_gene: TRBV30; j_gene: TRBJ1-5; d_gene: TRBD1; CDR3nt: TGTGCCTGGACCGCAGGGGGCATGTCCGGCAATCAGCCCCAGCATTTT; CDR3aa: CAWTAGGMSGNQPQHF
abundance: .; v_gene: TRBV6-4; j_gene: TRBJ2-2; d_gene: .; CDR3nt: TGTGCCAGCAGTGACAACCCTGCGAACACCGGGGAGCTGTTTTTT; CDR3aa: CASSDNPANTGELFF
abundance: few; v_gene: TRBV5-1; j_gene: TRBJ2-1; d_gene: .; CDR3nt: TGCGCCAGCAGCCTAGCTGTAAGTGGGGCTTACAATGAGCAGTTCTTC; CDR3aa: CASSLAVSGAYNEQFF
abundance: .; v_gene: TRBV5-4; j_gene: TRBJ1-2; d_gene: TRBD1; CDR3nt: TGTGCCAGCAGCATCACCGGGACAGGGAACGGCTACACCTTC; CDR3aa: CASSITGTGNGYTF
abundance: .; v_gene: TRBV5-4; j_gene: TRBJ2-2; d_gene: TRBD2; CDR3nt: TGTGCCAGCAGCTTGGCGGGGGGCACCGGGGAGCTGTTTTTT; CDR3aa: CASSLAGGTGELFF
abundance: .; v_gene: TRBV28; j_gene: TRBJ1-2; d_gene: .; CDR3nt: TGTGCCAGCAGTTTGGTCGTGCGGGACAACTATGGCTACACCTTC; CDR3aa: CASSLVVRDNYGYTF
abundance: .; v_gene: TRBV29-1; j_gene: TRBJ1-2; d_gene: .; CDR3nt: TGCAGCGTTGCCGACAGATCTAACTATGGCTACACCTTC; CDR3aa: CSVADRSNYGYTF
abundance: .; v_gene: TRBV6-5; j_gene: TRBJ2-7; d_gene: TRBD2; CDR3nt: TGTGCCAGCAGCGATAGCGGGAGACGCGAGCAGTACTTC; CDR3aa: CASSDSGRREQYF
abundance: .; v_gene: TRBV4-2; j_gene: TRBJ1-4; d_gene: TRBD1; CDR3nt: TGTGCCAGCAGCCAAGAGATCCGGACAGGGAGTAATGAAAAACTGTTTTTT; CDR3aa: CASSQEIRTGSNEKLFF
abundance: .; v_gene: TRBV12-3/TRBV12-4; j_gene: TRBJ2-3; d_gene: TRBD2; CDR3nt: TGTGCCACTAAGCTAGCGGGGCCAGATACGCAGTATTTT; CDR3aa: CATKLAGPDTQYF
abundance: .; v_gene: TRBV24-1; j_gene: TRBJ2-1; d_gene: .; CDR3nt: TGTGCCACCAGTGATGGGATCAGGGGTCCTGTCGGTGAGCAGTTCTTC; CDR3aa: CATSDGIRGPVGEQFF
abundance: .; v_gene: TRBV30; j_gene: TRBJ2-5; d_gene: TRBD1; CDR3nt: TGTGCCTGGAGGAGCATCCGGGACAGGGGGCGAGAGACCCAGTACTTC; CDR3aa: CAWRSIRDRGRETQYF
abundance: .; v_gene: TRBV28; j_gene: TRBJ1-5; d_gene: .; CDR3nt: TGTGCCAGCAGTTTGGAGACATCCAATCAGCCCCAGCATTTT; CDR3aa: CASSLETSNQPQHF
abundance: .; v_gene: TRBV6-5; j_gene: TRBJ1-5; d_gene: .; CDR3nt: TGTGCCAGCAGCTCTGTCAGCTATAGCAATCAGCCCCAGCATTTT; CDR3aa: CASSSVSYSNQPQHF
abundance: .; v_gene: TRBV4-2; j_gene: TRBJ2-5; d_gene: .; CDR3nt: TGTGCCAGCAGCCAAGGGTCGGTACAAGAGACCCAGTACTTC; CDR3aa: CASSQGSVQETQYF
abundance: .; v_gene: TRBV30; j_gene: TRBJ1-4; d_gene: TRBD1; CDR3nt: TGTGCCTGCTTCGACAGGGCGGGAAATGAAAAACTGTTTTTT; CDR3aa: CACFDRAGNEKLFF
abundance: .; v_gene: TRBV11-2; j_gene: TRBJ2-5; d_gene: .; CDR3nt: TGTGCCAGCAGCTTAAGTAGCAGAGGGGACCAGTACTTC; CDR3aa: CASSLSSRGDQYF
abundance: .; v_gene: TRBV6-4; j_gene: TRBJ2-1; d_gene: TRBD2; CDR3nt: TGTGCCAGCAGTGACACCCGGGACTATCACAATGAGCAGTTCTTC; CDR3aa: CASSDTRDYHNEQFF
abundance: many; v_gene: TRBV30; j_gene: TRBJ2-3; d_gene: .; CDR3nt: TGTGCCTGGAGGCGAGAGGGCACAGATACGCAGTATTTT; CDR3aa: CAWRREGTDTQYF
abundance: once; v_gene: TRBV5-1; j_gene: TRBJ2-2; d_gene: .; CDR3nt: TGCGCCAGCAGCTTGCTGGGACAATACACCGGGGAGCTGTTTTTT; CDR3aa: CASSLLGQYTGELFF
abundance: .; v_gene: TRBV7-9; j_gene: TRBJ1-2; d_gene: .; CDR3nt: TGTGCCAGCAGCTTAGCCGATTATGGCTACACCTTC; CDR3aa: CASSLADYGYTF
abundance: .; v_gene: TRBV6-1; j_gene: TRBJ1-5; d_gene: .; CDR3nt: TGTGCCAGCAGTGAAGCCTCGGGAGGGGTTCAGCCCCAGCATTTT; CDR3aa: CASSEASGGVQPQHF